The next 30 T cell receptor beta chains were all read from a single sample in a study of T-cell reconstitution after alpha-beta-depleted transplantation in children. The authors prepared the TCRbeta library with unique molecular identifiers. TCRdb recomputed calls from the PCR reads with MiXCR, one row per CDR3 protein. The data hold about 980,000 distinct CDR3 sequences, with about 30% observed a single time. Material: PBMCs, mostly from graft donor cells, obtained 360 days after TCRalphabeta/CD19-depleted stem cell transplant. These receptors were taken from a boy less than two years old who had a stem cell transplant for SCID, so the T cells may come from the graft donor.

This clonotype was observed a few times. J is TRBJ2-3 and V is TRBV5-1; the D gene could be TRBD1 or TRBD2 (6 bases each). V lost 5 bases to trimming and J lost 1 base, with 14 bases between them. The CDR3 totals 15 residues. Looked up from germline, CDR1 is SGHRS and CDR2 is YFSETQ. The CDR3 region is CASSGGLSRTDTQYF. The DNA for the CDR3 is TGCGCCAGCAGTGGGGGGCTGTCACGCACAGATACGCAGTATTTT.

The rearrangement links TRBV7-2 to TRBJ2-1; D gene ambiguous. Trimming left V 1 base short and J 3 bases short, with 10 bases between. Germline V gene sequence: CDR1 SGHTA, CDR2 FQGNSA. The CDR3 runs 15 residues. In nucleotides, the CDR3 is TGTGCCAGCAGCTTAGGCGGCACGATCTACAATGAGCAGTTCTTC. Its protein is CASSLGGTIYNEQFF.

The V gene is TRBV12-3 or TRBV12-4, the J gene TRBJ1-1; 8 bases are a match to TRBD1. With V trimmed by 5 bases and J by 4 bases, 12 bases remained unmatched. This CDR3 contains 16 residues. For the CDR3, the DNA is TGTGCCAGCAGTAATCCCAGGGGGCGCGGAAGCACTGAAGCTTTCTTT. Residues: CASSNPRGRGSTEAFF.

A few counts support this clonotype. The CDR3 bases are TGCGCCAGCAGCCAAGATAAGGGGCCCTACGAGCAGTACTTC. Amino acids: CASSQDKGPYEQYF. The chain couples TRBV4-1 to TRBJ2-7, with a tentative D call TRBD1 (5 bases). Between the trimmed V and J ends, which lost 0 bases and 2 bases, there was a span of 8 bases. The germline V gene has CDR1 MGHRA and CDR2 YSYEKL. The CDR3 consists of 14 residues.

The rearrangement joins TRBV12-3 or TRBV12-4 to TRBJ1-1; D remains ambiguous. The V end lost 2 bases, the J end lost 6 bases, and 13 bases lay between the germline ends. This CDR3 region has 14 residues. The CDR3 nucleotides are TGTGCCAGCAGTTTAACTCCGGGTCTCGCTGAAGCTTTCTTT. It yields the protein CASSLTPGLAEAFF.

This clonotype was detected only a few times. The chain couples TRBV29-1 to TRBJ1-1; D might be TRBD1 (5 bases). V dropped 0 bases and J dropped 5 bases, with 16 bases sitting between them. Germline V gene data show CDR1 as SQVTM and CDR2 as ANQGSEA. CDR3 size: 15 residues. DNA for the CDR3: TGCAGCGTTGAAGACAGGATGGGGGTAAGGACTGAAGCTTTCTTT. It specifies CSVEDRMGVRTEAFF.

The J gene is TRBJ1-5, the V gene TRBV20-1; TRBD1 matches 7 bases. The J segment lost 5 bases and the V segment lost 2 bases, leaving 9 bases of the junction unmatched. The CDR3 runs to 15 residues. Germline values: CDR1 DFQATT, CDR2 SNEGSKA (reference sequence). The CDR3 nucleotides read TGCAGTGCTAGATGGACAGGACCCCTGGATCAGCCCCAGCATTTT. Residues: CSARWTGPLDQPQHF.

This chain links TRBV10-2 with TRBJ1-5; D not certain. Trimming shortened V by 7 bases and J by 0 bases, and 10 bases separated the two germline ends. This CDR3 has 14 residues. CDR1 is WSHSY and CDR2 is SAAADI in the germline V gene. CDR3 sequence: CASTTEYSNQPQHF. The CDR3 DNA sequence: TGCGCCAGCACCACGGAGTATAGCAATCAGCCCCAGCATTTT.

The chain carries TRBV4-1 and TRBJ2-5; weak D call: TRBD2 (5 bases). Germline CDR1 MGHRA, CDR2 YSYEKL. V lost 4 bases and J 0 bases, leaving 12 bases between the germline ends. CDR3 length: 15 amino acids. The CDR3 loop is CASSPLGLYQETQYF. The DNA for the CDR3 is TGCGCCAGCAGCCCCCTAGGACTGTACCAAGAGACCCAGTACTTC.

This clonotype was observed a handful of times. V usage is TRBV9 and J usage is TRBJ2-7; tentatively, D is TRBD2 (5 bases). CDR1 and CDR2 from the germline V gene are SGDLS and YYNGEE. The V end was cut by 4 bases, the J end by 7 bases, with 18 bases between. The CDR3 has 14 residues. CDR3 nucleotides: TGTGCCAGCAGCCCTAGCCCACGGCCCGGGGAGCAGTACTTC. Encoded protein: CASSPSPRPGEQYF.

V is TRBV18 and J is TRBJ2-3; 8 bases agree with TRBD1. The CDR3 sequence is 15 residues long. The J segment lost 0 bases and the V segment lost 4 bases, leaving 3 bases of the junction unmatched. Germline V gene sequence: CDR1 KGHSH, CDR2 LQKENI. This CDR3 reads CASSQNRGSTDTQYF. As DNA, the CDR3 is TGTGCCAGCTCACAAAACAGGGGGAGCACAGATACGCAGTATTTT. Together with reference TRBV18 and TRBJ2-3, the CDR3 gives the full variable domain: NAGVMQNPRHLVRRRGQEARLRCSPMKGHSHVYWYRQLPEEGLKFMVYLQKENIIDESGMPKERFSAEFPKEGPSILRIQQVVRGDSAAYFCASSQNRGSTDTQYFGPGTRLTVL.

This clonotype showed up just once. This chain links TRBV12-3 or TRBV12-4 with TRBJ2-7; D gene uncertain. This CDR3 region has 14 residues. The V gene lost 5 bases and the J gene lost 3 bases, with 14 bases spanning the gap. In DNA form, the CDR3 reads TGTGCCAGCAGTCCGGATCTGGGCGTCTACGAGCAGTACTTC. This gives the protein CASSPDLGVYEQYF.

J is TRBJ2-3 and V is TRBV28, with 8 nucleotides matching TRBD2. CDR1 and CDR2 from the germline V gene are MDHEN and SYDVKM. V shed 5 bases, J shed 0 bases, and the junction held 13 bases outside the gene matches. The CDR3 has 18 residues. Here the CDR3 reads CASSTPILAGPSTDTQYF. In DNA form, the CDR3 reads TGTGCCAGCAGTACGCCGATCTTAGCGGGGCCTAGCACAGATACGCAGTATTTT.

The chain employs TRBV7-8 and TRBJ1-2; maybe TRBD1 (5 bases). V shed 1 base and J shed 5 bases, with 14 bases lying between them. CDR3 length equals 15 residues. The germline gives CDR1 SGHVS, CDR2 FQNEAQ. CDR3 DNA sequence: TGTGCCAGCAGCTTAGGTTTTGGGGACGAGTATGGCTACACCTTC. It encodes CASSLGFGDEYGYTF. The variable domain in full, completed from reference TRBV7-8 and TRBJ1-2, reads GAGVSQSPRYKVAKRGQDVALRCDPISGHVSLFWYQQALGQGPEFLTYFQNEAQLDKSGLPSDRFFAERPEGSVSTLKIQRTQQEDSAVYLCASSLGFGDEYGYTFGSGTRLTVV.

The chain has TRBV12-3 or TRBV12-4 and TRBJ2-7; the D gene could be TRBD1 or TRBD2 (5 bases each). The germline V and J ends were trimmed by 7 bases and 3 bases, with 16 bases remaining between them. This CDR3 has 14 residues. CDR3 nucleotide sequence: TGTGCCAGCACTACCGGGGACGGTCACTACGAGCAGTACTTC. Translating it yields CASTTGDGHYEQYF.

This chain connects TRBV20-1 to TRBJ2-3; D not certain. V lost 2 bases, J lost 5 bases, and 8 bases lay in between. The CDR3 extends over 12 amino acids. In germline, CDR1 is DFQATT, CDR2 SNEGSKA (reference sequence). In DNA, the CDR3 is TGCAGTGCTAGAAGATACCAAGATACGCAGTATTTT. As protein: CSARRYQDTQYF.

This clonotype was seen more than once but under ten times. The rearrangement uses TRBV4-1 and TRBJ2-3, with a weak D call TRBD2 (5 bases). The CDR3 sequence is 16 residues long. From germline, CDR1 is MGHRA and CDR2 YSYEKL. V was clipped by 1 base and J by 4 bases, with 15 bases between them. CDR3 in amino acids: CASSQVTSKLSDTQYF. The CDR3, as DNA: TGCGCCAGCAGCCAAGTTACTAGTAAGCTGTCAGATACGCAGTATTTT.

This clonotype was observed a handful of times. The J gene is TRBJ2-3, the V gene TRBV28; TRBD2 agrees at 8 bases. From germline, CDR1 is MDHEN and CDR2 SYDVKM. V was pared by 3 bases and J by 2 bases, with 7 bases of the junction left unmatched. The CDR3 runs to 16 residues. Here the CDR3 reads CASSFSAGGITDTQYF. The DNA for the CDR3 is TGTGCCAGCAGTTTCTCGGCGGGGGGAATCACAGATACGCAGTATTTT. Variable domain in full (rest from reference TRBV28 and TRBJ2-3): DVKVTQSSRYLVKRTGEKVFLECVQDMDHENMFWYRQDPGLGLRLIYFSYDVKMKEKGDIPEGYSVSREKKERFSLILESASTNQTSMYLCASSFSAGGITDTQYFGPGTRLTVL.

The chain carries TRBV20-1 and TRBJ2-7; 8 nucleotides line up with TRBD2. The CDR3 extends over 14 amino acids. The V segment lost 3 bases and the J segment 3 bases; nucleotides outside the gene matches: 7. The germline V gene encodes CDR1 DFQATT and CDR2 SNEGSKA (reference sequence). CDR3 sequence reads: CSASHLAGGYEQYF. The CDR3, as DNA: TGCAGTGCTAGTCACCTAGCGGGTGGCTACGAGCAGTACTTC.

This clonotype was observed a handful of times. The chain recombines TRBV28 with TRBJ1-6; D is possibly TRBD1 (5 bases). Trimming left V 7 bases short and J 7 bases short, with 17 bases between. The germline gives CDR1 MDHEN, CDR2 SYDVKM. This CDR3 region has 15 residues. CDR3 DNA sequence: TGTGCCAGCATTTACCAGGGAGGAGCAAATTCACCCCTCCACTTT. It codes for CASIYQGGANSPLHF.

A few counts support this clonotype. The chain employs TRBV7-2 and TRBJ2-7, with a possible D match to TRBD1 (6 bases). Trimming pared 1 base from V and 5 bases from J, leaving 12 bases between. Germline V gene data show CDR1 as SGHTA and CDR2 as FQGNSA. This CDR3 comprises 14 residues. The CDR3 sequence is CASSLGQEVDEQYF. The CDR3 DNA reads as TGTGCCAGCAGCTTAGGACAGGAGGTAGACGAGCAGTACTTC.

The CDR3 DNA follows: TGTGCCAGCAGTTTAGGGGGGCGAGGTCTTAACCCGAACACTGAAGCTTTCTTT. Amino acids: CASSLGGRGLNPNTEAFF. This chain joins TRBV12-3 or TRBV12-4 and TRBJ1-1; tentatively, D is TRBD1 (6 bases). There are 18 residues in the CDR3. Trimming took 1 base from V and 1 from J, leaving 19 bases between them.

This clonotype was detected only once. The rearrangement joins TRBV2 to TRBJ2-1, with 13 bases lining up with TRBD2. The V gene's germline CDR1 is SNHLY and CDR2 FYNNEI. The junction had 6 bases not matched to a gene; V was cut back by 4 bases and J by 6 bases. This CDR3 has 16 residues. The CDR3 sequence is CASSGGLAGVLNEQFF. In DNA form, the CDR3 reads TGTGCCAGCAGTGGCGGACTAGCGGGAGTCCTCAATGAGCAGTTCTTC.

The chain uses TRBV4-1 and TRBJ2-6, with D perhaps matching TRBD2 (5 bases). CDR1 and CDR2 (germline): MGHRA, YSYEKL. Between the trimmed V and J ends, which lost 1 base and 3 bases, there was a span of 7 bases. The CDR3 is 15 residues long. CDR3 coding DNA: TGCGCCAGCAGCCAAGCGGGGTTTGGGGCCAACGTCCTGACTTTC. Its translation: CASSQAGFGANVLTF.

The J gene is TRBJ2-2, the V gene TRBV9, with TRBD1 identical over 11 bases. This CDR3 is built from 18 residues. Germline V gene data show CDR1 as SGDLS and CDR2 as YYNGEE. V shed 3 bases, J shed 5 bases, and the junction held 12 bases outside the gene matches. CDR3 amino acids: CASSGGQGAAPRTGELFF. The CDR3, as DNA: TGTGCCAGCAGCGGAGGACAGGGGGCCGCCCCGAGGACCGGGGAGCTGTTTTTT.

The chain carries TRBV5-1 and TRBJ2-7; D might be TRBD1 (5 bases). The CDR3 is made up of 13 amino acids. The V gene's germline CDR1 is SGHRS and CDR2 YFSETQ. Trimming stripped 5 bases from V and 3 bases from J, with 12 bases between. In DNA form, the CDR3 reads TGCGCCAGCAGACAGGCTCTGATCTACGAGCAGTACTTC. Encoded protein: CASRQALIYEQYF.

V usage is TRBV20-1 and J usage is TRBJ2-1; D unclear. CDR1 is DFQATT, CDR2 SNEGSKA, per germline (reference sequence). CDR3 size: 16 residues. V shed 0 bases and J shed 2 bases, with 14 bases lying between them. CDR3 sequence reads: CSARDEASGPYNEQFF. In DNA, the CDR3 is TGCAGTGCTAGAGATGAGGCCTCGGGCCCCTACAATGAGCAGTTCTTC.

V usage is TRBV12-3 or TRBV12-4 and J usage is TRBJ1-4; 7 bases line up with TRBD1. The CDR3 consists of 14 residues. The ends lost 10 bases at V and 4 bases at J; junction bases unmatched: 9. The CDR3 nucleotides are TGTGCCACCAGGGGGGACAGCGTTAATGAAAAACTGTTTTTT. Its translation is CATRGDSVNEKLFF.

The V and J genes are TRBV7-9 and TRBJ1-5; no firm D call. Germline assignment: CDR1 SEHNR and CDR2 FQNEAQ (reference sequence). The germline V and J ends were trimmed by 0 bases and 5 bases, with 17 bases remaining between them. The CDR3 spans 17 residues. The CDR3 sequence is CASSLAFQREFDQPQHF. DNA of the CDR3: TGTGCCAGCAGCTTAGCGTTTCAAAGGGAGTTTGATCAGCCCCAGCATTTT. Based on the CDR3 plus reference TRBV7-9 and TRBJ1-5, the full variable domain is DTGVSQNPRHKITKRGQNVTFRCDPISEHNRLYWYRQTLGQGPEFLTYFQNEAQLEKSRLLSDRFSAERPKGSFSTLEIQRTEQGDSAMYLCASSLAFQREFDQPQHFGDGTRLSIL.

The CDR3 is CASSLGGNVQAKNIQYF. DNA for the CDR3: TGTGCCAGCAGCTTGGGGGGAAACGTCCAAGCCAAAAACATTCAGTACTTC. The gene calls are TRBV5-8 and TRBJ2-4; the D is unclear. Deletions cut 0 bases from V and 0 bases from J, with 13 bases between. The V gene's germline CDR1 is SGHTS and CDR2 YDEGEE. The CDR3 length is 17 residues. Full variable domain (outside the CDR3, taken from reference TRBV5-8 and TRBJ2-4): EAGVTQSPTHLIKTRGQQATLRCSPISGHTSVYWYQQALGLGLQFLLWYDEGEERNRGNFPPRFSGRQFPNYSSELNVNALELEDSALYLCASSLGGNVQAKNIQYFGAGTRLSVL.